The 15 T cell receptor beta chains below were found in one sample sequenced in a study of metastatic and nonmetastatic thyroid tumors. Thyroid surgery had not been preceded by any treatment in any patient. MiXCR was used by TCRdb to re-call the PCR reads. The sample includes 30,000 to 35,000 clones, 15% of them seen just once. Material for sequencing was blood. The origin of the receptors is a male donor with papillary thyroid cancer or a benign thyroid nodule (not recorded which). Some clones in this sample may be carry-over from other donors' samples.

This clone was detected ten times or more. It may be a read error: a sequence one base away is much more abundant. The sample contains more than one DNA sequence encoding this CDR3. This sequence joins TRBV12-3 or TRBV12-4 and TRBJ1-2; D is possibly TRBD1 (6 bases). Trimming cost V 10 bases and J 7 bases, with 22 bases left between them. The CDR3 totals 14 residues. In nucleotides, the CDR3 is TGTGCCACCGCCCGGGGGGCGCGGGGCTGTGGCTACACCTTC. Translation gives CATARGARGCGYTF.

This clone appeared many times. This CDR3 reads CAPSGRGTDTQYF. The CDR3 DNA is TGTGCCCCTAGCGGGAGAGGCACAGATACGCAGTATTTT. The V and J genes are TRBV24-1 and TRBJ2-3, with 10 bases that match TRBD2. V dropped 12 bases and J dropped 1; count of bases not matched to a gene: 3. Germline CDR1 and CDR2: KGHDR and SFDVKD. This CDR3 spans 13 amino acids.

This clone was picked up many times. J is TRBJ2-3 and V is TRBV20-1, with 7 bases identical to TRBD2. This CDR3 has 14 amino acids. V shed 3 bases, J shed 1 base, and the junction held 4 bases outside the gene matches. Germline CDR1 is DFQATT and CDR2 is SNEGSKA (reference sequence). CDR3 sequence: CSASLAEGTDTQYF. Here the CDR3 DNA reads TGCAGTGCTAGTCTAGCGGAGGGCACAGATACGCAGTATTTT.

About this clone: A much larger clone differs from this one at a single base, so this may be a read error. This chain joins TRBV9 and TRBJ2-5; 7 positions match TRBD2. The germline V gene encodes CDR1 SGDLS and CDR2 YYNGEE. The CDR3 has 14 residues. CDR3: CANSVGGSIETQYF. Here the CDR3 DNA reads TGTGCCAACAGCGTAGGCGGGAGCATCGAGACCCAGTACTTC.

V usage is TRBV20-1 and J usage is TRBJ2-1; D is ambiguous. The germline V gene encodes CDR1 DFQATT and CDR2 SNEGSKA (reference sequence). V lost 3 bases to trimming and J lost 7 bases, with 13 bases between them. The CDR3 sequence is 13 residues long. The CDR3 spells CSASPSGLNEQFF. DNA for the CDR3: TGCAGTGCTAGCCCCTCGGGCCTGAATGAGCAGTTCTTC.

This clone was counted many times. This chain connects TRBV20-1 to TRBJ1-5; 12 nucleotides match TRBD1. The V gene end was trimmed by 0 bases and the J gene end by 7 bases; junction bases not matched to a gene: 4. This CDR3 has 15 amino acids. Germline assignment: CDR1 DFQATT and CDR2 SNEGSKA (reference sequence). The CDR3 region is CSARDGTGGRQPQHF. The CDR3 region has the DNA TGCAGTGCTAGAGATGGGACAGGGGGCCGCCAGCCCCAGCATTTT.

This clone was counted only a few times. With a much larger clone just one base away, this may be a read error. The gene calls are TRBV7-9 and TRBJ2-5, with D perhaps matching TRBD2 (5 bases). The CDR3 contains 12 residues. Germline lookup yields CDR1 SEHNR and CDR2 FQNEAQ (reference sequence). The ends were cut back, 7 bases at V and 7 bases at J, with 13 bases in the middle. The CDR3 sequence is CASTASLVTQYF. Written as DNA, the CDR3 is TGTGCCAGCACAGCTAGCCTCGTGACCCAGTACTTC.

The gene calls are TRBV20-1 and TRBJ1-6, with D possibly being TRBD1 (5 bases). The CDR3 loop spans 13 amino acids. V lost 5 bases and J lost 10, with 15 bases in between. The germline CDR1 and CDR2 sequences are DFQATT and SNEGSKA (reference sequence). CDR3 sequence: CSASQQESSPLHF. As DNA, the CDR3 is TGCAGTGCTTCCCAACAGGAATCCTCACCCCTCCACTTT.

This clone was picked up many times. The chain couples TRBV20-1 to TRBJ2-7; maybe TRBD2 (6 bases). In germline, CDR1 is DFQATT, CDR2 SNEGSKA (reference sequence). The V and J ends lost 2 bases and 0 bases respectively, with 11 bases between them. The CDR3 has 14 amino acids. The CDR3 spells CSARRRENSYEQYF. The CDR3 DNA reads TGCAGTGCTAGAAGACGGGAGAACTCCTACGAGCAGTACTTC.

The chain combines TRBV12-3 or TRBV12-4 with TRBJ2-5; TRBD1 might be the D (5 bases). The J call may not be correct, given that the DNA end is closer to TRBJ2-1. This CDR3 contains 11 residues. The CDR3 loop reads CASRARDEQFF. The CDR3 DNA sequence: TGTGCCAGCAGGGCCAGGGATGAGCAGTTCTTC.

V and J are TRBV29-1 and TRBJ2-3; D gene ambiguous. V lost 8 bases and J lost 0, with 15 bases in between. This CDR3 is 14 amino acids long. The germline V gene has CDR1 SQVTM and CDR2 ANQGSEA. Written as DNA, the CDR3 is TGCAGCAGCCGCCGGACCCCTAGCACAGATACGCAGTATTTT. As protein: CSSRRTPSTDTQYF.

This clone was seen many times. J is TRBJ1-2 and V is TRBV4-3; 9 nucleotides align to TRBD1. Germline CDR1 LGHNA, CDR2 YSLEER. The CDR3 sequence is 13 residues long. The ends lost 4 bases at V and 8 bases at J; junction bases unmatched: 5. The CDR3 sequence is CASSLRTGVGYTF. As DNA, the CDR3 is TGCGCCAGCAGCCTACGGACAGGGGTCGGCTACACCTTC.

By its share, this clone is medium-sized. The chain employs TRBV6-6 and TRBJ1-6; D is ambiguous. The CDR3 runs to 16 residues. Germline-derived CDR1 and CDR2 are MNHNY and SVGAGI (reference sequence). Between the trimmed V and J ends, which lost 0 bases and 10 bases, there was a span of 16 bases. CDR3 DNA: TGTGCCAGCAGTTACTCGACGGCGGGTAGGAACTCACCCCTCCACTTT. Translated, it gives CASSYSTAGRNSPLHF.

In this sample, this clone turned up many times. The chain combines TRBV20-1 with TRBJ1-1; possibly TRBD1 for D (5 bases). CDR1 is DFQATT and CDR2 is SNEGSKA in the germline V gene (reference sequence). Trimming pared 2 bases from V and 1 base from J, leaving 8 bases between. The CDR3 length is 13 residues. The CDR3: CSARTGKNTEAFF. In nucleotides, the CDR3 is TGCAGTGCTAGAACAGGAAAGAACACTGAAGCTTTCTTT.

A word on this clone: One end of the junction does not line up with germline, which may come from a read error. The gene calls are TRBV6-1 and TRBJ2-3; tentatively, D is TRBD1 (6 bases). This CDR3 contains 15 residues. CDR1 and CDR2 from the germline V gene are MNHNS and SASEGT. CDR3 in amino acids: CASRDDRSCTDTQYF. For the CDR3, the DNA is TGCGCCAGCAGAGACGACAGGTCCTGCACAGATACGCAGTATTTT.